This entry lists 2 T cell receptor beta chains sequenced from one sample in a study of CD8 T cells in Susac syndrome. cDNA came from 0.5 to 1 ug RNA primed by random hexamers. One entry per CDR3 protein results from TCRdb running MiXCR on the immunoSEQ multiplex PCR reads. Of approximately 120,000 distinct CDR3 sequences in the sample, roughly 95% were seen once. Sequenced input: CD4+ T cells from PBMCs. The receptors shown here come from a human donor in good health.

The rearrangement uses TRBV2 and TRBJ1-5, with D possibly being TRBD1 (5 bases). CDR1 and CDR2 from the germline V gene are SNHLY and FYNNEI. Trimming took 8 bases from V and 4 from J, leaving 12 bases between them. CDR3 length: 13 amino acids. The CDR3 reads CASRDGTNQPQHF. The CDR3 nucleotides are TGTGCCAGCCGGGACGGAACAAATCAGCCCCAGCATTTT.

This chain connects TRBV9 to TRBJ2-1, with 12 bases matching TRBD2. The CDR3 sequence is 17 residues long. V gave up 4 bases and J gave up 4 bases; unmatched junction bases: 9. Germline V CDR1 and CDR2: SGDLS, YYNGEE. CDR3 amino acids: CASSPTSGGPMYNEQFF. CDR3 DNA sequence: TGTGCCAGCAGCCCCACTAGCGGGGGGCCGATGTACAATGAGCAGTTCTTC.